Below, 18 T cell receptor beta chains from the same sample are listed, as sequenced in a study of metastatic and nonmetastatic thyroid tumors. Patients underwent thyroid surgery, and none had received any treatment before it. Using MiXCR, TCRdb reanalyzed the PCR reads. The sample carries about 6,500 clones, 18% recorded once. Source material: adjacent normal tissue. The receptors were gathered from a male donor with papillary thyroid cancer or a benign thyroid nodule (not recorded which). Some clones in this sample may be carry-over from other donors' samples.

Points on this clone: One end of the junction fails to match germline, which may point to a read error. V gene TRBV12-3 or TRBV12-4 combines with J gene TRBJ2-3; D possibly corresponds to TRBD1 (6 bases). The CDR3 contains 14 residues. CDR3 nucleotides: TGTGCCAGCAGCCTGCAGGGGACCACAGATACGCAGTCTTTT. It specifies CASSLQGTTDTQSF.

This clone was seen just once. This chain joins TRBV5-1 and TRBJ1-5, with TRBD1 matching 9 bases. Germline V lookup: CDR1 SGHRS, CDR2 YFSETQ. V lost 3 bases, J lost 0 bases, and 7 bases stayed unmatched. This CDR3 is built from 17 residues. CDR3 in DNA: TGCGCCAGCAGCTCAGAAAACAGGGGGCCTAGCAATCAGCCCCAGCATTTT. Translation: CASSSENRGPSNQPQHF.

The chain links TRBV20-1 to TRBJ1-1; no reliable D call. The CDR3 extends over 12 amino acids. The germline V gene encodes CDR1 DFQATT and CDR2 SNEGSKA (reference sequence). V lost 0 bases and J 4 bases, leaving 6 bases between the germline ends. CDR3 region: CSARDAGTEAFF. In DNA, the CDR3 is TGCAGTGCTAGAGATGCAGGCACTGAAGCTTTCTTT.

This clone was counted at least ten times. A read error may account for a junction end that differs from germline. The V gene is TRBV5-4, the J gene TRBJ1-2; maybe TRBD1 (6 bases). Germline CDR1 reads SGHNT; CDR2 reads YYREEE (reference sequence). The length of the CDR3 is 15 residues. Written as DNA, the CDR3 is TGTGCCAGCACCTTGGGGGGCGCAGAGAACTATGGCTACACCTTC. Protein product: CASTLGGAENYGYTF.

This clone was counted between two and nine times. The chain combines TRBV6-5 with TRBJ2-5; D gene uncertain. Per the germline V gene, CDR1 is MNHEY and CDR2 is SVGAGI. Trimming took off 6 bases at V and 5 bases at J, with 10 bases between the two ends. The CDR3 loop spans 12 amino acids. This chain's CDR3 is CASSPHFETQYF. The CDR3 region has the DNA TGTGCCAGCAGCCCTCACTTCGAGACCCAGTACTTC.

This clone has more than one count but fewer than ten. The junction does not match germline at one end; this may be a read error. The V gene is TRBV15, the J gene TRBJ1-2; unclear D gene. Germline CDR1 and CDR2: LNHNV and YYDKDF (reference sequence). This CDR3 region has 10 residues. Here the CDR3 DNA reads TGTGCCACCAGCTATGCAGGAATGGCCTTC. It is translated as CATSYAGMAF.

By its share, this clone is medium-sized. The chain has TRBV7-2 and TRBJ1-6; D not resolved. Germline loops: CDR1 SGHTA, CDR2 FQGNSA. This CDR3 comprises 15 residues. V lost 1 base and J 8 bases, leaving 12 bases between the germline ends. The CDR3 region is CASSLESTTHSPLHF. The CDR3 nucleotides are TGTGCCAGCAGCTTAGAGTCTACGACCCATTCACCCCTCCACTTT.

This sequence joins TRBV6-1 and TRBJ2-7, with 7 bases lining up with TRBD2. Germline-derived CDR1 and CDR2 are MNHNS and SASEGT. The CDR3 contains 15 residues. Trimming cost V 1 base and J 2 bases; bases outside gene matches: 5. The CDR3 protein is CASSEGGGPTYEQYF. DNA for the CDR3: TGTGCCAGCAGTGAAGGCGGGGGTCCTACCTACGAGCAGTACTTC.

CDR3 sequence: CASSLDRRGLTGNTIYF. CDR3 coding DNA: TGTGCCAGCAGCTTAGATAGGCGGGGGCTTACTGGAAACACCATATATTTT. The chain recombines TRBV11-2 with TRBJ1-3, with TRBD1 as a possible D gene (6 bases). Germline V gives CDR1 SGHAT, CDR2 FQNNGV. Trimming shortened V by 0 bases and J by 2 bases, and 14 bases separated the two germline ends. The CDR3 is 17 residues long. Variable domain in full (rest from reference TRBV11-2 and TRBJ1-3): EAGVAQSPRYKIIEKRQSVAFWCNPISGHATLYWYQQILGQGPKLLIQFQNNGVVDDSQLPKDRFSAERLKGVDSTLKIQPAKLEDSAVYLCASSLDRRGLTGNTIYFGEGSWLTVV.

This clone appeared many times. The chain uses TRBV6-1 and TRBJ2-1; TRBD1 might be the D (5 bases). Germline V gives CDR1 MNHNS, CDR2 SASEGT. The CDR3 extends over 13 amino acids. The V and J ends lost 5 bases and 6 bases respectively, with 11 bases between them. The CDR3 nucleotides read TGTGCCAGCAGTCAGGGATCCGTCAATGAGCAGTTCTTC. It codes for CASSQGSVNEQFF.

This clone has a handful of counts. The chain has TRBV27 and TRBJ2-5; D might be TRBD1 (6 bases). The CDR3 has 14 residues. Germline-derived CDR1 and CDR2 are MNHEY and SMNVEV (reference sequence). The V end lost 3 bases, the J end lost 4 bases, and 12 bases lay between the germline ends. CDR3 loop: CASSLSTGRETQYF. Here the CDR3 DNA reads TGTGCCAGCAGTTTGTCCACAGGGCGAGAGACCCAGTACTTC.

V usage is TRBV14 and J usage is TRBJ2-5; the D is unclear. The length of the CDR3 is 15 residues. Germline CDR1 is SGHDN and CDR2 is FVKESK. Trimming pared 0 bases from V and 5 bases from J, leaving 13 bases between. The CDR3 loop reads CASSQDGNRYETQYF. The CDR3, as DNA: TGTGCCAGCAGCCAAGATGGTAATAGATATGAGACCCAGTACTTC. Based on the CDR3 plus reference TRBV14 and TRBJ2-5, the full variable domain is EAGVTQFPSHSVIEKGQTVTLRCDPISGHDNLYWYRRVMGKEIKFLLHFVKESKQDESGMPNNRFLAERTGGTYSTLKVQPAELEDSGVYFCASSQDGNRYETQYFGPGTRLLVL.

This clone came up a few times. In DNA, the CDR3 is TGTGCCAGTTCGGGTCTATCGGGGGGTTCAGATACGCAGTATTTT. Translated, it gives CASSGLSGGSDTQYF. This sequence joins TRBV6-1 and TRBJ2-3; 7 bases map to TRBD2. The length of the CDR3 is 15 residues. Germline V gene sequence: CDR1 MNHNS, CDR2 SASEGT. Trimming cost V 9 bases and J 4 bases; bases outside gene matches: 13.

In this sample, this clone turned up a few times. The chain has TRBV19 and TRBJ2-7; D possibly uses TRBD1 or TRBD2 (5 bases each). This CDR3 spans 15 amino acids. The V end was cut by 3 bases, the J end by 0 bases, with 12 bases between. From germline, CDR1 is LNHDA and CDR2 SQIVND (reference sequence). CDR3 DNA: TGTGCCAGTAGTATGCCCGGGGCTAACTCCTACGAGCAGTACGTC. Translating gives CASSMPGANSYEQYV.

V usage is TRBV28 and J usage is TRBJ1-4; TRBD1 is a possible D gene (5 bases). Germline lookup yields CDR1 MDHEN and CDR2 SYDVKM. The CDR3 is made up of 18 amino acids. Trimming shortened V by 10 bases and J by 0 bases, and 24 bases separated the two germline ends. CDR3 amino acids: CANEGFRTKFSTNEKLFF. Written as DNA, the CDR3 is TGTGCCAACGAGGGGTTTCGAACTAAATTTTCAACTAATGAAAAACTGTTTTTT.

This clone was counted many times. One junction end does not reproduce the germline sequence, and a read error may be involved. This sequence joins TRBV10-3 and TRBJ1-4; D is unresolved. This CDR3 spans 13 amino acids. CDR1 is ENHRY, CDR2 SYGVKD, per germline. CDR3 nucleotide sequence: TGTGTCATCAGTGTTGCAACTAATGAAAAACTGTTTTTT. Encoded protein: CVISVATNEKLFF.

This clone was recorded at least ten times. This rearrangement joins TRBV6-1 to TRBJ1-5; 10 bases match TRBD1. Trimming cost V 7 bases and J 2 bases; bases outside gene matches: 5. The CDR3 has 15 residues. Germline V gene lookup returns CDR1 MNHNS and CDR2 SASEGT. CDR3 DNA sequence: TGTGCCAGCAAACTGACAGGGGGCGGCAATCAGCCCCAGCATTTT. It yields the protein CASKLTGGGNQPQHF.

This clone came up a few times. This may be a read error, as it is one base from a much larger clone. V is TRBV2 and J is TRBJ1-6; D may be TRBD1 (5 bases). Germline V gene data show CDR1 as SNHLY and CDR2 as FYNNEI. The CDR3 contains 14 residues. The CDR3 DNA sequence: TGTGCCAGCAGTGAAGGGGTGGGGGTCTCACCCTTCCACTTT. It encodes CASSEGVGVSPFHF.